This T cell receptor beta chain appears in the sequencing data of a study of patients with pleural tuberculosis (dated by TCRdb to the mid-2010s). Sequencing relied on an Illumina Genome Analyzer IIx. The public sequencing data were trimmed at Q25 with fastp and processed into clonotypes with MiXCR by TCRdb, which kept only in-frame beta chains. Rows with a matching CDR3 protein are joined into one entry that keeps the most common DNA and genes. The sample data list 25,000 to 30,000 distinct CDR3 sequences, and approximately 20% of these were observed just once. The ten largest clones capture 3.5% of the sample. Relative to germline, V is 3 bases shorter and J is 4 bases shorter, with 15 bases between their ends. The CDR3 holds 14 amino acids from the cysteine to the phenylalanine. The retained sequence is limited to the CDR3, 42 bases, with the frame set at the first base. Taken from the germline V gene, the CDR1 and CDR2 loops are SQVTM and ANQGSEA.

This clonotype was seen at least ten times. Its binding antigen is unknown. Within one base of it there is no much larger clone, and no base qualities were kept. Recombination linked TRBV29-1 to TRBJ1-2; TRBD1 might be the D gene, on 6 matching bases. The sequence came from a human donor with pleural tuberculosis. Sequencing was done on a sample of peripheral blood. For the CDR3, the sequence is CSVDKTGRGYGYTF. The DNA is TGCAGCGTTGATAAAACAGGGAGGGGCTATGGCTACACCTTC.